Following are 18 T cell receptor beta chains from one sample sequenced in a study of CD8+ T cells in alopecia areata. In each case, RNA was isolated and then reverse transcribed into cDNA as the sequencing template. Data came from immunoSEQ multiplex PCR; TCRdb stores just in-frame clones and leaves some out. The table lists about 130,000 clones, less than 70% of them singletons. Treatment given: oral pan-JAK inhibitor, 5-10 mg twice daily. This specimen consisted of CD8+ T cells sorted from blood, obtained at week 4, from a patient treated with tofacitinib. All receptors derive from a human donor with alopecia areata.

The chain links TRBV30 to TRBJ1-1; TRBD1 aligns across 7 bases. J gave up 7 bases and V 7 bases, and 3 bases lay outside the gene matches. The CDR3 totals 10 residues. Germline CDR1 reads GTSNPN; CDR2 reads SVGIG (reference sequence). The CDR3 region is CAFWDSEAFF. The CDR3 DNA sequence: TGTGCCTTCTGGGACAGTGAAGCTTTCTTT.

The chain has TRBV9 and TRBJ1-1; D gene unclear. V lost 4 bases and J lost 1, with 8 bases in between. Germline V gives CDR1 SGDLS, CDR2 YYNGEE. The CDR3 has 13 residues. CDR3 DNA: TGTGCCAGCAGCCCGAGGGCGAACACTGAAGCTTTCTTT. The encoded protein is CASSPRANTEAFF. Combining the CDR3 with reference TRBV9 and TRBJ1-1 gives the whole variable domain DSGVTQTPKHLITATGQRVTLRCSPRSGDLSVYWYQQSLDQGLQFLIQYYNGEERAKGNILERFSAQQFPDLHSELNLSSLELGDSALYFCASSPRANTEAFFGQGTRLTVV.

This clone was recorded a few times. V is TRBV5-1 and J is TRBJ2-7; D is undetermined. Germline values: CDR1 SGHRS, CDR2 YFSETQ. Trimming left V 0 bases short and J 0 bases short, with 10 bases between. This CDR3 comprises 15 residues. The CDR3 spells CASSLVAALSYEQYF. CDR3 DNA sequence: TGCGCCAGCAGCTTGGTAGCAGCCCTCTCCTACGAGCAGTACTTC.

This clone was recorded a few times. This chain links TRBV30 with TRBJ2-7; D ambiguous. V lost 2 bases to trimming and J lost 1 base, with 6 bases between them. Germline-derived CDR1 and CDR2 are GTSNPN and SVGIG (reference sequence). The CDR3 is 12 residues long. CDR3 in amino acids: CAWSPESYEQYF. CDR3 bases: TGTGCCTGGAGTCCAGAATCCTACGAGCAGTACTTC.

Points on this clone: At the DNA level, this CDR3 is encoded by other sequences in the same sample as well. V gene TRBV11-2 combines with J gene TRBJ1-5; D remains unclear. V was cut by 3 bases and J by 1 base, with 10 bases left in between. Looked up from germline, CDR1 is SGHAT and CDR2 is FQNNGV. This CDR3 has 15 amino acids. CDR3 amino acids: CASSFGGDSNQPQHF. CDR3 bases: TGTGCCAGCAGCTTCGGAGGAGACAGCAATCAGCCCCAGCATTTT.

V and J are TRBV19 and TRBJ2-7; 7 nucleotides agree with TRBD1. With V trimmed by 3 bases and J by 2 bases, 4 bases remained unmatched. Germline V gene sequence: CDR1 LNHDA, CDR2 SQIVND (reference sequence). There are 14 residues in the CDR3. The DNA of the CDR3 is TGTGCCAGTAGTATCGCGGACAGGCCCTACGAGCAGTACTTC. Its translation: CASSIADRPYEQYF.

This clone was counted a single time. The V call is TRBV28, the J call TRBJ2-7; D may be TRBD1 or TRBD2 (5 bases each). V lost 10 bases and J lost 0, with 10 bases in between. The CDR3 runs 12 residues. Germline CDR1 MDHEN, CDR2 SYDVKM. The CDR3 is CATGAFSYEQYF. The DNA of the CDR3 is TGTGCCACCGGGGCCTTCTCCTACGAGCAGTACTTC.

As concerns this clone: A read error may account for a junction end that differs from germline. The J gene is TRBJ2-3, the V gene TRBV4-1, with 10 bases aligning to TRBD2. CDR3 length: 15 amino acids. Germline values: CDR1 MGHRA, CDR2 YSYEKL. CDR3 loop: CASSQERGGSDTQYF. As DNA, the CDR3 is TGTGCCAGCAGCCAAGAGCGGGGGGGCTCAGATACGCAGTATTTT.

V gene TRBV6-5 combines with J gene TRBJ2-2; D is possibly TRBD2 (6 bases). Trimming pared 5 bases from V and 6 bases from J, leaving 13 bases between. This CDR3 is 14 amino acids long. Germline V gene sequence: CDR1 MNHEY, CDR2 SVGAGI. CDR3 sequence reads: CASSPGLPPGELFF. CDR3 DNA sequence: TGTGCCAGCAGTCCCGGACTACCTCCCGGGGAGCTGTTTTTT.

The chain joins TRBV2 to TRBJ2-7, with TRBD1 matching over 11 bases. The CDR3 extends over 14 amino acids. The V gene's germline CDR1 is SNHLY and CDR2 FYNNEI. V trimming: 8 bases; J trimming: 4 bases; junction bases outside the gene matches: 7. The CDR3 DNA reads as TGTGCCAGCGGATGGACAGGGGGCTCGTACGAGCAGTACTTC. This gives the protein CASGWTGGSYEQYF.

In this sample, this clone turned up many times. The J gene is TRBJ1-1, the V gene TRBV5-1, with D possibly matching TRBD1 (5 bases). The germline V and J ends were trimmed by 2 bases and 2 bases, with 10 bases remaining between them. The CDR3 extends over 14 amino acids. Germline V gene lookup returns CDR1 SGHRS and CDR2 YFSETQ. In nucleotides, the CDR3 is TGCGCCAGCAGCTTCGACAGAACCAACACTGAAGCTTTCTTT. Protein: CASSFDRTNTEAFF.

The V call is TRBV9, the J call TRBJ2-5; TRBD2 matches at 10 bases. CDR3 size: 18 residues. V lost 0 bases, J lost 5 bases, and 13 bases stayed unmatched. Germline CDR1 reads SGDLS; CDR2 reads YYNGEE. The CDR3 reads CASSVGTLTSGEGETQYF. The CDR3 nucleotides are TGTGCCAGCAGCGTAGGAACGTTAACTAGCGGGGAGGGTGAGACCCAGTACTTC. Using reference TRBV9 and TRBJ2-5 for the parts outside the CDR3, the full variable domain is DSGVTQTPKHLITATGQRVTLRCSPRSGDLSVYWYQQSLDQGLQFLIQYYNGEERAKGNILERFSAQQFPDLHSELNLSSLELGDSALYFCASSVGTLTSGEGETQYFGPGTRLLVL.

This clone was seen a handful of times. The chain combines TRBV25-1 with TRBJ1-4; 7 positions match TRBD1. Per germline, CDR1 MGHDK and CDR2 SYGVNS. The CDR3 runs to 12 residues. V lost 4 bases, J lost 8 bases, and 1 base stayed unmatched. The CDR3 nucleotides are TGTGCCAGCAGTGGGGGACAGGAAAAACTGTTTTTT. Translated: CASSGGQEKLFF.

The V gene is TRBV13, the J gene TRBJ2-7, with D maybe TRBD2 (5 bases). Between the trimmed V and J ends, which lost 2 bases and 7 bases, there was a span of 6 bases. Germline V gives CDR1 PRHDT, CDR2 FYEKMQ (reference sequence). The CDR3 runs 11 residues. The CDR3 DNA reads TGTGCCAGCAGCTTAACGGGAGAGCAGTACTTC. Translation: CASSLTGEQYF.

The chain links TRBV27 to TRBJ2-7; D perhaps matches TRBD1 (6 bases). Trimming took off 6 bases at V and 0 bases at J, with 15 bases between the two ends. In germline, CDR1 is MNHEY, CDR2 SMNVEV (reference sequence). The CDR3 is 15 amino acids. The CDR3 protein is CASSWTARSSYEQYF. DNA of the CDR3: TGTGCCAGCAGCTGGACAGCCAGAAGCTCCTACGAGCAGTACTTC.

V and J are TRBV9 and TRBJ2-1; tentatively, D is TRBD1 or TRBD2 (5 bases each). CDR3 size: 16 residues. Trimming left V 0 bases short and J 4 bases short, with 14 bases between. CDR1 SGDLS and CDR2 YYNGEE come from the germline V gene. The DNA of the CDR3 is TGTGCCAGCAGCGTAGATGGTGGGGGAGTATACAATGAGCAGTTCTTC. It codes for CASSVDGGGVYNEQFF.

This clone was seen a handful of times. V gene TRBV29-1 combines with J gene TRBJ2-3, with TRBD2 matching 15 bases. CDR3 length: 18 residues. The trim removed 1 base at V and 1 base at J, leaving 6 bases unmatched. Germline V CDR1 and CDR2: SQVTM, ANQGSEA. The DNA for the CDR3 is TGCAGCGTTGAAGGCGGACTAGCGGGGGGGCCAGGCACAGATACGCAGTATTTT. Protein: CSVEGGLAGGPGTDTQYF.

The chain carries TRBV27 and TRBJ1-5; possibly TRBD1 for D (5 bases). This CDR3 has 13 residues. Trimming cost V 2 bases and J 6 bases, with 8 bases left between them. The germline gives CDR1 MNHEY, CDR2 SMNVEV (reference sequence). DNA for the CDR3: TGTGCCAGCAGTTTACAGGGCGGTCAGCCCCAGCATTTT. Translation gives CASSLQGGQPQHF.